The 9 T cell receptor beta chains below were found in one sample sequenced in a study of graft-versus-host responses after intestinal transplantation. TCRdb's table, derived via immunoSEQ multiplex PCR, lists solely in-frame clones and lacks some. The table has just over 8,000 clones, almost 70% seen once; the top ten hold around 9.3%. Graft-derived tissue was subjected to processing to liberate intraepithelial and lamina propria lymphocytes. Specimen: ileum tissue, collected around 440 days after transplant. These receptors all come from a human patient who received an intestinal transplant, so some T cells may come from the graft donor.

The CDR3 loop reads CAWSLGGATGEGGYTF. CDR3 bases: TGTGCCTGGAGTCTTGGCGGGGCGACAGGGGAAGGTGGCTACACCTTC. The rearrangement links TRBV30 to TRBJ1-2; 8 nucleotides line up with TRBD1. The V gene end was trimmed by 2 bases and the J gene end by 7 bases; junction bases not matched to a gene: 15. The CDR3 is 16 residues long. In germline, CDR1 is GTSNPN, CDR2 SVGIG (reference sequence).

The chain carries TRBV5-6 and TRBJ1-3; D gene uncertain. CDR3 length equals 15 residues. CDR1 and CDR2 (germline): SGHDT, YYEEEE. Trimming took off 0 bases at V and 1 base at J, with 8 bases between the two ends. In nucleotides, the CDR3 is TGTGCCAGCAGCTTGGCCGGGGTATCTGGAAACACCATATATTTT. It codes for CASSLAGVSGNTIYF. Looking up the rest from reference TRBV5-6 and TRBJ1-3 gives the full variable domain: DAGVTQSPTHLIKTRGQQVTLRCSPKSGHDTVSWYQQALGQGPQFIFQYYEEEERQRGNFPDRFSGHQFPNYSSELNVNALLLGDSALYLCASSLAGVSGNTIYFGEGSWLTVV.

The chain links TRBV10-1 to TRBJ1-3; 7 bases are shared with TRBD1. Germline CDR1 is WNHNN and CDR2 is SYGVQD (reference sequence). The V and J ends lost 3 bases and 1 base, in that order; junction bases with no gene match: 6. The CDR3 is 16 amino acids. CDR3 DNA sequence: TGCGCCAGCAGTGAATCCCCGACAGGGTCTGGAAACACCATATATTTT. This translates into CASSESPTGSGNTIYF.

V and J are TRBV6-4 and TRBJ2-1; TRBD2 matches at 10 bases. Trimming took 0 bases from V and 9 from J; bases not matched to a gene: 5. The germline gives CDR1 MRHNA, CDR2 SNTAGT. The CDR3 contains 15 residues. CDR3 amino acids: CASSDSEREGSEQFF. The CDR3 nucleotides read TGTGCCAGCAGTGACTCGGAGCGGGAGGGAAGTGAGCAGTTCTTC.

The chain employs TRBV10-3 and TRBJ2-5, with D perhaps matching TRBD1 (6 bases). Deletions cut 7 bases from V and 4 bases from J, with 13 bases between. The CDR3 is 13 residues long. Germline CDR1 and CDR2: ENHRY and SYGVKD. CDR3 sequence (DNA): TGTGCCATCACCCCGGACAGCGGAGAGACCCAGTACTTC. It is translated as CAITPDSGETQYF.

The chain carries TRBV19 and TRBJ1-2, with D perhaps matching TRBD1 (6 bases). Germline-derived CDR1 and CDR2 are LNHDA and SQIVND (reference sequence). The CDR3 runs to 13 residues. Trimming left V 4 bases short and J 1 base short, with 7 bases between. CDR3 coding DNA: TGTGCCAGTAGTAGGGGACATAACTATGGCTACACCTTC. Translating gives CASSRGHNYGYTF. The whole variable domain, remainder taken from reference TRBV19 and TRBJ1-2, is DGGITQSPKYLFRKEGQNVTLSCEQNLNHDAMYWYRQDPGQGLRLIYYSQIVNDFQKGDIAEGYSVSREKKESFPLTVTSAQKNPTAFYLCASSRGHNYGYTFGSGTRLTVV.

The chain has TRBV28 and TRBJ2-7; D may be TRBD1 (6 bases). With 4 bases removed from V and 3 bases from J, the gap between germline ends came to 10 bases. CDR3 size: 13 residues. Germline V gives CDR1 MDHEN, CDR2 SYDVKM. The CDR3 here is CASSYDRYYEQYV. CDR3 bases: TGTGCCAGCAGTTACGACAGGTACTACGAGCAGTACGTC.

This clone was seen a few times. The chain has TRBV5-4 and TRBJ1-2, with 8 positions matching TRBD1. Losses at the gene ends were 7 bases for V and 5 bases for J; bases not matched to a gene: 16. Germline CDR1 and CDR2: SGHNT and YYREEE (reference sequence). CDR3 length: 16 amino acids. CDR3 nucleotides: TGTGCCAGCCAGACCTCCGGGACAGGTACCCTTTATGGCTACACCTTC. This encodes CASQTSGTGTLYGYTF.

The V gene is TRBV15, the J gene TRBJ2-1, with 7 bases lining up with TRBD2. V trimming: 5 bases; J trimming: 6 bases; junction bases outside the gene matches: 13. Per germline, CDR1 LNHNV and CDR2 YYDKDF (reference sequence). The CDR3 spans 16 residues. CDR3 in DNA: TGTGCCACCAGCGTCACGGGACTACAAGAGGTCAATGAGCAGTTCTTC. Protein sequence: CATSVTGLQEVNEQFF.